The entry below gives a single T cell receptor beta chain sequence along with its context. The record originates from a study of control samples from healthy donors and cancer patients. Germline V gene data show CDR1 as SGHNT and CDR2 as YYREEE (reference sequence). CDR3 length equals 13 residues. V was trimmed by 0 bases and J by 2 bases, leaving 5 bases between them. Here immunoSEQ multiplex PCR was the method, and the copy in TCRdb shows in-frame clones only, minus some. The data show 150,000 to 200,000 clones, just over 85% seen once. The chain uses TRBV5-4 and TRBJ1-2; D ambiguous. The sample consisted of blood. The sequence was obtained from a man between 18 and 35 years old in good health. For the CDR3, the DNA is TGTGCCAGCAGCTTGGGCCAAAACTATGGCTACACCTTC. This translates into CASSLGQNYGYTF. The full variable domain, its missing parts supplied by reference TRBV5-4 and TRBJ1-2, is ETGVTQSPTHLIKTRGQQVTLRCSSQSGHNTVSWYQQALGQGPQFIFQYYREEENGRGNFPPRFSGLQFPNYSSELNVNALELDDSALYLCASSLGQNYGYTFGSGTRLTVV.